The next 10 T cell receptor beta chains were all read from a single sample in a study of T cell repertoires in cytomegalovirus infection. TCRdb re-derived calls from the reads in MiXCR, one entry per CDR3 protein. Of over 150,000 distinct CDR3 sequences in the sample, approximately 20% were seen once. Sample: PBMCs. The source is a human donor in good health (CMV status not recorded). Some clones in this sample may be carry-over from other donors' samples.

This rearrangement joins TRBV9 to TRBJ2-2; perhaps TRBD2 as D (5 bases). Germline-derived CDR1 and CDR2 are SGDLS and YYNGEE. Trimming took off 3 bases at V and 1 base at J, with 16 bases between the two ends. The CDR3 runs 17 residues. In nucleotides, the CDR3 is TGTGCCAGCAGCGCAGAGGAGGCCAGGTGGAACACCGGGGAGCTGTTTTTT. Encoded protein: CASSAEEARWNTGELFF.

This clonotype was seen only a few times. The CDR3, as DNA: TGTGCCACCAGCACTTTCGGGACAGGCAATGAGCAGTTCTTC. It yields the protein CATSTFGTGNEQFF. The chain has TRBV15 and TRBJ2-1, with 8 bases aligning to TRBD1. The CDR3 has 14 residues. Germline V gene sequence: CDR1 LNHNV, CDR2 YYDKDF (reference sequence). The V and J ends lost 4 bases and 6 bases, in that order; junction bases with no gene match: 5.

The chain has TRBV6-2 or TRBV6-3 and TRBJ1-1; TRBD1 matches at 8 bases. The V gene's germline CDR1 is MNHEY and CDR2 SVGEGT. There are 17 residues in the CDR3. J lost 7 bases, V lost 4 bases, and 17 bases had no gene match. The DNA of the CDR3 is TGTGCCAGCAGTTGGGAAGAGAGGACAGGGTGGTCGGATGAAGCTTTCTTT. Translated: CASSWEERTGWSDEAFF.

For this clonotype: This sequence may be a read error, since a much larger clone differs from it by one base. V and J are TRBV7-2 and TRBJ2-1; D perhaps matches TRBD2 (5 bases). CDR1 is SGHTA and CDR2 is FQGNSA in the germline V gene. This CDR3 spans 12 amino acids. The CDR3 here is CAISLEAGPQFF. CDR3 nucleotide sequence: TGTGCCATCAGCTTAGAGGCGGGTCCGCAGTTCTTC.

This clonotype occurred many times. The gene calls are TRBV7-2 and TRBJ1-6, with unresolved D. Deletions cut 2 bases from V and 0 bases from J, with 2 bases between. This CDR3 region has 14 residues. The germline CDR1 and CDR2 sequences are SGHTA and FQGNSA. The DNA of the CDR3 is TGTGCCAGCAGCTTAAGCTCCTATAATTCACCCCTCCACTTT. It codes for CASSLSSYNSPLHF.

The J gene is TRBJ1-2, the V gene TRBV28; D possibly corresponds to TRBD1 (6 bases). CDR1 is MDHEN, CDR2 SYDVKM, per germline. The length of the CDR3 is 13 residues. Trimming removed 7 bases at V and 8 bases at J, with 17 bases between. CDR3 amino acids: CASTVTLDRGYTF. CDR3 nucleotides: TGTGCCAGCACAGTGACCCTTGACAGGGGCTACACCTTC.

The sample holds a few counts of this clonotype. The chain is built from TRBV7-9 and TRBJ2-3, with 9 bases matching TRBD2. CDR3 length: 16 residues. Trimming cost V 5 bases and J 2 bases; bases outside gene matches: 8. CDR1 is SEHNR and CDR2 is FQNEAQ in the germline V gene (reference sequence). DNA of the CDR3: TGTGCCAGCAGCCCAGGGGGACTAGCAGCCACAGATACGCAGTATTTT. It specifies CASSPGGLAATDTQYF. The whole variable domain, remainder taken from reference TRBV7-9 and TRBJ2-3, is DTGVSQNPRHKITKRGQNVTFRCDPISEHNRLYWYRQTLGQGPEFLTYFQNEAQLEKSRLLSDRFSAERPKGSFSTLEIQRTEQGDSAMYLCASSPGGLAATDTQYFGPGTRLTVL.

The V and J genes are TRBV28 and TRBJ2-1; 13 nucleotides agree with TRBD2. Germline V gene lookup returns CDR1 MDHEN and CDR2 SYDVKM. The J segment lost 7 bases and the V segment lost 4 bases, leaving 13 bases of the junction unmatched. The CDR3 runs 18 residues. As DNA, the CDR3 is TGTGCCAGCAGTTCCACTAGCGGGAGGGCCGGATGGACGAATGAGCAGTTCTTC. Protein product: CASSSTSGRAGWTNEQFF.

The CDR3 region is CASSELGQGRQETQYF. The CDR3 coding sequence is TGTGCCAGCAGTGAACTCGGGCAGGGGAGGCAAGAGACCCAGTACTTC. The genes are TRBV6-1 and TRBJ2-5; D may match TRBD1 or TRBD2 (6 bases each). CDR1 and CDR2 (germline): MNHNS, SASEGT. The length of the CDR3 is 16 residues. Trimming removed 2 bases at V and 2 bases at J, with 15 bases between.

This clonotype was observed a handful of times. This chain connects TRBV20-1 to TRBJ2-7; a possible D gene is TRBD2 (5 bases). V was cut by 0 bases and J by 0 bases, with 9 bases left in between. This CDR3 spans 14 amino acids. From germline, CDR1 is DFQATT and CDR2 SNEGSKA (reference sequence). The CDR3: CSARDPGSSYEQYF. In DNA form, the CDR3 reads TGCAGTGCTAGAGATCCGGGGAGCTCCTACGAGCAGTACTTC.